Presented here are 4 T cell receptor beta chains from one specimen sequenced in a study of CD8 T cells in Susac syndrome. RNA was extracted with the RNeasy kit, and a quantity of roughly 0.45 to 1 ug was reverse transcribed using random hexamers. TCRdb fed the immunoSEQ multiplex PCR reads into MiXCR, producing one record per CDR3 protein. Of about 250,000 distinct CDR3 sequences listed, 85% to 95% are singletons. Sequenced material: CD4+ T cells from PBMCs. These receptors all come from a human donor with multiple sclerosis.

This rearrangement joins TRBV7-2 to TRBJ2-2; weak D call: TRBD1 (7 bases). The V end lost 1 base, the J end lost 5 bases, and 17 bases lay between the germline ends. The CDR3 contains 17 residues. CDR1 and CDR2 (germline): SGHTA, FQGNSA. The CDR3 here is CASSLEVGRGVTGELFF. In DNA form, the CDR3 reads TGTGCCAGCAGCTTAGAAGTTGGCAGGGGGGTAACCGGGGAGCTGTTTTTT.

The chain combines TRBV3-1 with TRBJ2-7; TRBD2 matches 8 bases. Germline CDR1 and CDR2: LGHDT and YNNKEL (reference sequence). This CDR3 has 15 residues. V shed 4 bases and J 2 bases; nucleotides not matched to a gene: 7. CDR3 residues: CASSRRGGSAYEQYF. The CDR3 DNA reads as TGTGCCAGCAGCCGTCGGGGGGGGTCGGCCTACGAGCAGTACTTC.

This sequence joins TRBV7-8 and TRBJ2-7; 7 nucleotides align to TRBD1. Germline V gene sequence: CDR1 SGHVS, CDR2 FQNEAQ. The length of the CDR3 is 13 residues. V shed 5 bases and J 5 bases; nucleotides not matched to a gene: 6. The CDR3 reads CASSPTGYNEQYV. The CDR3 DNA reads as TGTGCCAGCAGCCCGACAGGGTACAACGAGCAGTACGTC.

The V gene is TRBV5-1, the J gene TRBJ1-1; D call uncertain. Germline V gene lookup returns CDR1 SGHRS and CDR2 YFSETQ. Trimming removed 0 bases from V and 3 bases from J, with 9 bases in between. The CDR3 has 14 amino acids. The CDR3 sequence is CASSLEGGDTEAFF. The CDR3 nucleotides are TGCGCCAGCAGCTTGGAAGGTGGGGACACTGAAGCTTTCTTT.